The sequence of this TCR beta chain was determined in a study of T cells in Graves' hyperthyroidism and ophthalmopathy (dated by TCRdb to between 2018 and 2021). Study-wide context: Peripheral blood was sampled at the time of initial diagnosis, prior to any treatment. A discovery cohort of roughly 96 patients, about 44 with Graves' ophthalmopathy and about 58 with stable Graves' hyperthyroidism, was used to find distinguishing TCR V-J signatures. An independent validation cohort of about 20 hyperthyroidism patients and about 16 patients who later progressed to ophthalmopathy tested prospective prediction of ophthalmopathy. The 100 discovery patients were randomly split 7:3 into training and test sets. The study also compared thyroid tissue and blood T-cell repertoires from roughly 6 Graves' hyperthyroidism patients. Following sampling, methimazole starting at 30 mg daily was given to hyperthyroidism patients, and high-dose intravenous methylprednisolone was given to ophthalmopathy patients. According to the paper, TCR Vbeta CDR3 sequencing was carried out on roughly 130 peripheral blood samples, which came from under 50 ophthalmopathy, approximately 78 hyperthyroidism and approximately 17 progressor patients.

Findings and caveats that apply to the study as a whole: Most expanded thyroid clonotypes (frequency above 0.001) were also detected in blood, suggesting blood repertoires may reflect thyroid immune responses. In validation, the model predicted progression to ophthalmopathy with roughly 70% sensitivity and over 72% specificity, a median of 6.5 months before onset. Sample size was not statistically predetermined, and blinding of investigators to group allocation was not performed. Ophthalmopathy was separated from stable hyperthyroidism by a 13 V-J signature model, with approximately 86% sensitivity and about 81% specificity obtained in cross-validation and 80%/75% obtained in testing.

CDR1 and CDR2, looked up from the germline V gene, are MNHNS and SASEGT. V lost 9 bases and J lost 0 bases; the stretch between them is 8 bases long. Its CDR3 holds 12 amino acids, cysteine through phenylalanine. Left in the record is the CDR3 DNA by itself, 36 bases read in frame from the first base. There are many counts of this clonotype. Its antigen remains undetermined. No qualities accompany the bases; no much larger clone lies one base away. Hyperthyroidism patients were newly diagnosed, with disease duration under 2 months, and aged 18 to 65 years. Patients with uncontrolled infections, other autoimmune diseases, pregnancy or lactation were excluded. Clinical symptoms, serum thyroxine and TRAb, thyroid ultrasound, and orbital computed tomography formed the basis for the diagnoses. For progressor patients, blood was drawn at the first diagnosis of hyperthyroidism, before any ophthalmopathy symptoms had appeared. Ficoll-Paque density gradient centrifugation was used to isolate PBMCs from approximately 10 ml of fresh peripheral blood. Progressor patients were first diagnosed with Graves' hyperthyroidism and then developed ophthalmopathy during follow-up. Total RNA was extracted with Trizol reagent, and quality was checked on an Agilent 2100 Bioanalyzer.

Amplification of TCR beta CDR3 regions was carried out from RNA transcripts. For the first round of RT-PCR on the TCR CDR3, the HTBI primer set was used together with the Qiagen OneStep RT-PCR kit. A second multiplex PCR round built the libraries, followed by size selection and purification. Sequencing of the libraries was done on an Illumina HiSeq2000 using paired-end 100 bp reads. The study's processing was this. SOAPnuke was used to process the raw data, with reads discarded if the reads contained adapters or uncalled bases, had a mean Phred below 15, or lacked an exact constant-primer or identifier match. High-quality paired reads were merged with COPE v1.2.5, and unique nucleotide sequences were defined as clonotypes. MiTCR v1.1 was used to align clonotypes to the IMGT TRBV, TRBD and TRBJ reference segments. The analysis included only V-J combinations with a frequency above 0.0001, which together covered roughly 99% of the repertoires. A TCS score was defined as the ratio between F50 (clonal expansion) and ExV (chaos), using BLOSUM62-based TCRdist between CDR3 peptides within each V-J. Welch's t-statistics and random forest reduced around 520 V-J features to 10 to 15, which were used in a naive Bayes classifier (R e1071). TCRdb reprocessing: public reads trimmed at Q25 with fastp, clones called with MiXCR, in-frame beta chains kept. Rows are combined by CDR3 protein, so each entry shows the most common genes and DNA. The V and J calls were determined by TCRdb, not by the authors. For this sample there are about 180,000 distinct CDR3 sequences; about a tenth appear just once. Roughly a fifth of the sample belongs to the ten largest clones.

The TCR was taken from a woman aged 18-29 years with Graves' hyperthyroidism that later progressed to Graves' ophthalmopathy. The specimen sequenced was blood. In this chain, TRBV6-1 is recombined with TRBJ1-1, with TRBD1 perhaps the D gene, on 5 matching bases. The DNA sequence is as follows: TGTGCCAGTCAGGGATTGAACACTGAAGCTTTCTTT. It encodes CASQGLNTEAFF.